This TCR beta chain was sequenced for a study of control samples from healthy donors and cancer patients. This table comes from immunoSEQ multiplex PCR, and its TCRdb copy is limited to in-frame clones, with some not included. The table has about 120,000 clones, approximately 90% seen once. The trim removed 4 bases at V and 1 base at J, leaving 6 bases unmatched. The CDR3 is made up of 18 amino acids. The germline V gene encodes CDR1 MGHRA and CDR2 YSYEKL. The sequenced sample was blood. The V and J genes are TRBV4-1 and TRBJ2-1, with 14 bases fitting TRBD2. The receptor comes from a woman between 18 and 30 years old in good health. The CDR3, as DNA: TGCGCCAGCAGCCCGGGACTAGCGGGAGTGGGGTCCTACAATGAGCAGTTCTTC. Its protein product is CASSPGLAGVGSYNEQFF.